A single sample gave rise to the 27 T cell receptor beta chains below, sequenced in a study of blood T cell repertoires in COVID-19. The assay was immunoSEQ multiplex PCR, and TCRdb's table has in-frame clones only and misses some. The table lists tens of thousands of clones, 86% of them singletons, with less than 35% in the top ten. Sequencing was performed on peripheral blood. The receptors derive from a man aged 45-65 years with active or convalescent COVID-19.

The genes are TRBV12-3 or TRBV12-4 and TRBJ1-1; perhaps TRBD1 as D (6 bases). CDR3 length equals 11 residues. The ends were cut back, 3 bases at V and 11 bases at J, with 10 bases in the middle. CDR3 residues: CASSFRDMAFF. The CDR3 nucleotides are TGTGCCAGCAGTTTCAGGGACATGGCTTTCTTT.

V gene TRBV18 combines with J gene TRBJ2-3; TRBD1 matches 7 bases. Unmatched junction bases numbered 0, after V lost 3 bases and J lost 0 bases. Germline V CDR1 and CDR2: KGHSH, LQKENI. The CDR3 length is 14 residues. CDR3 coding DNA: TGTGCCAGCTCACCGGGACAGAGCACAGATACGCAGTATTTT. It encodes CASSPGQSTDTQYF.

The rearrangement uses TRBV11-2 and TRBJ2-1; 7 nucleotides agree with TRBD2. V trimming: 1 base; J trimming: 5 bases; junction bases outside the gene matches: 5. The CDR3 is made up of 15 amino acids. Germline V gene sequence: CDR1 SGHAT, CDR2 FQNNGV. CDR3 DNA sequence: TGTGCCAGCAGCTTAGCGGGGGGAAGAAACAATGAGCAGTTCTTC. It codes for CASSLAGGRNNEQFF.

V is TRBV19 and J is TRBJ2-7; tentative D call: TRBD2 (7 bases). From germline, CDR1 is LNHDA and CDR2 SQIVND (reference sequence). This CDR3 has 16 amino acids. V was shortened by 4 bases and J by 3 bases, with 19 bases between the two germline ends. CDR3 nucleotides: TGTGCCAGTAGTACCGATAACCAGGGAGGGGGCTACGAGCAGTACTTC. This sequence encodes CASSTDNQGGGYEQYF.

The rearrangement links TRBV5-4 to TRBJ1-5; 8 bases align to TRBD1. Germline V gene data show CDR1 as SGHNT and CDR2 as YYREEE (reference sequence). The CDR3 is made up of 14 amino acids. With 4 bases clipped from V and 6 bases from J, the junction kept 6 bases outside the gene matches. CDR3 nucleotide sequence: TGTGCCAGCAGCCTACAGGGGGGAGGTCAGCCCCAGCATTTT. Amino acids: CASSLQGGGQPQHF.

This clone was seen ten or more times. CDR3 bases: TGTGCCAGCACCCTGGACAGGGATAACTATGGCTACACCTTC. Residues: CASTLDRDNYGYTF. The gene calls are TRBV5-4 and TRBJ1-2; 8 bases fit TRBD1. Losses at the gene ends were 6 bases for V and 1 base for J; bases not matched to a gene: 5. The CDR3 runs to 14 residues. Per germline, CDR1 SGHNT and CDR2 YYREEE (reference sequence).

A single count supports this clone. This sequence joins TRBV18 and TRBJ2-3; a weak D match, TRBD1 (6 bases). V was cut by 6 bases and J by 6 bases, with 16 bases left in between. The CDR3 runs 14 residues. Per germline, CDR1 KGHSH and CDR2 LQKENI. This CDR3 is CASSHNSGADTQYF. The CDR3 DNA is TGTGCCAGCTCCCACAATTCAGGGGCCGATACGCAGTATTTT.

The chain links TRBV5-1 to TRBJ2-1; D possibly corresponds to TRBD1 (5 bases). The V end was cut by 4 bases, the J end by 7 bases, with 15 bases between. The CDR3 is 14 residues long. Germline V CDR1 and CDR2: SGHRS, YFSETQ. The CDR3 coding sequence is TGCGCCAGCAGCCCCGAAGGACCAGGGAATGAGCAGTTCTTC. Translation gives CASSPEGPGNEQFF.

The chain employs TRBV23-1 and TRBJ2-7; perhaps TRBD2 as D (5 bases). TRBV23-1 is identified as an open reading frame with a role that is uncertain. V was cut by 4 bases and J by 3 bases, with 13 bases left in between. The CDR3 extends over 14 amino acids. CDR3 protein: CASSRRSLLYEQYF. The CDR3 DNA reads TGCGCCAGCAGTCGGAGGAGTCTCCTCTACGAGCAGTACTTC.

DNA for the CDR3: TGTGCCACCATCCGAAGCGGGACTAGCGGAGGGGGGGAGCAGTTCTTC. It yields the protein CATIRSGTSGGGEQFF. J is TRBJ2-1 and V is TRBV10-3, with 11 bases fitting TRBD2. This CDR3 spans 16 amino acids. The germline V gene encodes CDR1 ENHRY and CDR2 SYGVKD. V lost 10 bases, J lost 10 bases, and 18 bases stayed unmatched.

The V call is TRBV9, the J call TRBJ1-3; D is undetermined. The CDR3 runs 16 residues. Trimming pared 0 bases from V and 0 bases from J, leaving 10 bases between. The germline V gene has CDR1 SGDLS and CDR2 YYNGEE. As DNA, the CDR3 is TGTGCCAGCAGCGTAGACGGTTCCGTCTCTGGAAACACCATATATTTT. It specifies CASSVDGSVSGNTIYF.

The V and J genes are TRBV5-6 and TRBJ1-1; D possibly corresponds to TRBD1 (5 bases). Germline CDR1 reads SGHDT; CDR2 reads YYEEEE. Trimming removed 6 bases at V and 8 bases at J, with 11 bases between. The CDR3 totals 11 residues. The DNA of the CDR3 is TGTGCCAGCAACCTAGGGGTGGAAGCTTTCTTT. Amino acid sequence: CASNLGVEAFF.

The rearrangement joins TRBV5-1 to TRBJ2-5, with TRBD2 matching over 8 bases. The CDR3 contains 18 residues. Germline V gene data show CDR1 as SGHRS and CDR2 as YFSETQ. V dropped 6 bases and J dropped 4; count of bases not matched to a gene: 20. In DNA, the CDR3 is TGCGCCAGCACCCCCTTTAAAGGCGTCGGGAGGGTGAGAGAGACCCAGTACTTC. It encodes CASTPFKGVGRVRETQYF.

The CDR3 protein is CASSLQQPYEQYF. CDR3 nucleotide sequence: TGTGCCAGCAGCTTACAACAGCCCTACGAGCAGTACTTC. This chain uses TRBV7-2 with TRBJ2-7; D is undetermined. The CDR3 sequence is 13 residues long. V was shortened by 2 bases and J by 2 bases, with 7 bases between the two germline ends. Germline CDR1 is SGHTA and CDR2 is FQGNSA.

The chain uses TRBV19 and TRBJ2-2; 7 bases align to TRBD1. Germline loops: CDR1 LNHDA, CDR2 SQIVND (reference sequence). The junction had 8 bases not matched to a gene; V was cut back by 6 bases and J by 4 bases. The CDR3 totals 15 residues. The CDR3 DNA sequence: TGTGCCAGTAGCCCAGGGACAGACGGCACCGGGGAGCTGTTTTTT. Encoded protein: CASSPGTDGTGELFF.

V gene TRBV30 combines with J gene TRBJ2-1, with 8 bases matching TRBD2. Trimming removed 5 bases from V and 6 bases from J; junction bases left unmatched: 6. In germline, CDR1 is GTSNPN, CDR2 SVGIG (reference sequence). This CDR3 spans 13 amino acids. CDR3 residues: CAWQREPVNEQFF. CDR3 bases: TGTGCCTGGCAGCGGGAGCCGGTCAATGAGCAGTTCTTC.

This chain links TRBV2 with TRBJ2-7, with a possible D match to TRBD1 (5 bases). With 2 bases removed from V and 3 bases from J, the gap between germline ends came to 8 bases. From germline, CDR1 is SNHLY and CDR2 FYNNEI. This CDR3 is built from 13 residues. The chain's CDR3 is CASSESRVYEQYF. DNA of the CDR3: TGTGCCAGCAGTGAATCCAGGGTCTACGAGCAGTACTTC.

The V gene is TRBV4-1, the J gene TRBJ2-5; the match to TRBD2 covers 11 bases. V dropped 1 base and J dropped 2; count of bases not matched to a gene: 6. The CDR3 extends over 17 amino acids. Germline-derived CDR1 and CDR2 are MGHRA and YSYEKL. CDR3 nucleotides: TGCGCCAGCAGCCAAGTCCCTATAGCGGGAGGGCAAGAGACCCAGTACTTC. It specifies CASSQVPIAGGQETQYF.

The rearrangement uses TRBV15 and TRBJ2-2; perhaps TRBD1 as D (5 bases). V was pared by 1 base and J by 0 bases, with 9 bases between. This CDR3 is 16 amino acids long. CDR1 is LNHNV, CDR2 YYDKDF, per germline (reference sequence). The CDR3 bases are TGTGCCACCAGCAGAGGAGACAGAGCGAACACCGGGGAGCTGTTTTTT. Protein: CATSRGDRANTGELFF.

This clone was picked up one time. The chain carries TRBV11-1 and TRBJ1-6; D is perhaps TRBD1 (5 bases). The CDR3 extends over 14 amino acids. CDR1 and CDR2 from the germline V gene are SGHAT and FQDESV (reference sequence). The V gene lost 5 bases and the J gene lost 18 bases, with 23 bases spanning the gap. CDR3 loop: CASSQPGLGQVPHF. The CDR3 DNA reads as TGTGCCAGCAGCCAACCTGGGCTGGGGCAGGTTCCCCACTTT.

The rearrangement uses TRBV10-1 and TRBJ2-5, with D perhaps TRBD2 (6 bases). This CDR3 has 16 residues. Trimming shortened V by 0 bases and J by 2 bases, and 13 bases separated the two germline ends. CDR1 is WNHNN and CDR2 is SYGVQD in the germline V gene (reference sequence). The DNA of the CDR3 is TGCGCCAGCAGTGAGTCGGTTGGGGCGGGACAAGAGACCCAGTACTTC. Its protein product is CASSESVGAGQETQYF.

The CDR3 protein is CASSYGGGHYGYTF. The CDR3 bases are TGTGCCAGCAGTTATGGTGGGGGCCACTATGGCTACACCTTC. V usage is TRBV27 and J usage is TRBJ1-2; a weak D match, TRBD1 (6 bases). CDR3 length equals 14 residues. Germline values: CDR1 MNHEY, CDR2 SMNVEV (reference sequence). Trimming cost V 4 bases and J 3 bases, with 12 bases left between them.

V usage is TRBV11-2 and J usage is TRBJ2-7, with D perhaps matching TRBD2 (6 bases). Trimming left V 1 base short and J 2 bases short, with 6 bases between. The germline CDR1 and CDR2 sequences are SGHAT and FQNNGV. This CDR3 is 13 amino acids long. The chain's CDR3 is CASSLAGAYEQYF. CDR3 in DNA: TGTGCCAGCAGCTTAGCGGGAGCCTACGAGCAGTACTTC.

This clone came up once. The chain is built from TRBV12-5 and TRBJ2-2; 7 bases are a match to TRBD1. This CDR3 is 16 amino acids long. V lost 1 base, J lost 4 bases, and 6 bases stayed unmatched. From germline, CDR1 is LGHNT and CDR2 FRNRAP. CDR3 region: CASGLATGATTGELFF. CDR3 nucleotides: TGTGCTAGTGGTTTGGCCACAGGGGCAACCACCGGGGAGCTGTTTTTT.

The V call is TRBV28, the J call TRBJ2-7; TRBD2 agrees at 8 bases. V shed 6 bases and J 2 bases; nucleotides not matched to a gene: 15. From germline, CDR1 is MDHEN and CDR2 SYDVKM. This CDR3 contains 17 residues. This CDR3 is CASSPLGVAGRPYEQYF. The CDR3 nucleotides are TGTGCCAGCAGCCCCCTGGGGGTAGCGGGGAGACCCTACGAGCAGTACTTC. Filled out from reference TRBV28 and TRBJ2-7, the complete variable domain reads DVKVTQSSRYLVKRTGEKVFLECVQDMDHENMFWYRQDPGLGLRLIYFSYDVKMKEKGDIPEGYSVSREKKERFSLILESASTNQTSMYLCASSPLGVAGRPYEQYFGPGTRLTVT.

The genes are TRBV6-2 or TRBV6-3 and TRBJ2-6; 8 positions agree with TRBD1. V dropped 2 bases and J dropped 4; count of bases not matched to a gene: 10. The CDR3 contains 18 residues. Germline V lookup: CDR1 MNHEY, CDR2 SVGEGT. Here the CDR3 reads CASSYHTGTGGGANVLTF. For the CDR3, the DNA is TGTGCCAGCAGTTACCACACCGGGACAGGAGGCGGGGCCAACGTCCTGACTTTC.

The V and J genes are TRBV2 and TRBJ2-1, with D tentatively TRBD1 (6 bases). Germline V lookup: CDR1 SNHLY, CDR2 FYNNEI. The CDR3 runs to 15 residues. Deletions cut 4 bases from V and 4 bases from J, with 14 bases between. CDR3 region: CASSGVTGAYNEQFF. The CDR3 DNA reads TGTGCCAGCAGTGGAGTGACAGGTGCTTACAATGAGCAGTTCTTC.